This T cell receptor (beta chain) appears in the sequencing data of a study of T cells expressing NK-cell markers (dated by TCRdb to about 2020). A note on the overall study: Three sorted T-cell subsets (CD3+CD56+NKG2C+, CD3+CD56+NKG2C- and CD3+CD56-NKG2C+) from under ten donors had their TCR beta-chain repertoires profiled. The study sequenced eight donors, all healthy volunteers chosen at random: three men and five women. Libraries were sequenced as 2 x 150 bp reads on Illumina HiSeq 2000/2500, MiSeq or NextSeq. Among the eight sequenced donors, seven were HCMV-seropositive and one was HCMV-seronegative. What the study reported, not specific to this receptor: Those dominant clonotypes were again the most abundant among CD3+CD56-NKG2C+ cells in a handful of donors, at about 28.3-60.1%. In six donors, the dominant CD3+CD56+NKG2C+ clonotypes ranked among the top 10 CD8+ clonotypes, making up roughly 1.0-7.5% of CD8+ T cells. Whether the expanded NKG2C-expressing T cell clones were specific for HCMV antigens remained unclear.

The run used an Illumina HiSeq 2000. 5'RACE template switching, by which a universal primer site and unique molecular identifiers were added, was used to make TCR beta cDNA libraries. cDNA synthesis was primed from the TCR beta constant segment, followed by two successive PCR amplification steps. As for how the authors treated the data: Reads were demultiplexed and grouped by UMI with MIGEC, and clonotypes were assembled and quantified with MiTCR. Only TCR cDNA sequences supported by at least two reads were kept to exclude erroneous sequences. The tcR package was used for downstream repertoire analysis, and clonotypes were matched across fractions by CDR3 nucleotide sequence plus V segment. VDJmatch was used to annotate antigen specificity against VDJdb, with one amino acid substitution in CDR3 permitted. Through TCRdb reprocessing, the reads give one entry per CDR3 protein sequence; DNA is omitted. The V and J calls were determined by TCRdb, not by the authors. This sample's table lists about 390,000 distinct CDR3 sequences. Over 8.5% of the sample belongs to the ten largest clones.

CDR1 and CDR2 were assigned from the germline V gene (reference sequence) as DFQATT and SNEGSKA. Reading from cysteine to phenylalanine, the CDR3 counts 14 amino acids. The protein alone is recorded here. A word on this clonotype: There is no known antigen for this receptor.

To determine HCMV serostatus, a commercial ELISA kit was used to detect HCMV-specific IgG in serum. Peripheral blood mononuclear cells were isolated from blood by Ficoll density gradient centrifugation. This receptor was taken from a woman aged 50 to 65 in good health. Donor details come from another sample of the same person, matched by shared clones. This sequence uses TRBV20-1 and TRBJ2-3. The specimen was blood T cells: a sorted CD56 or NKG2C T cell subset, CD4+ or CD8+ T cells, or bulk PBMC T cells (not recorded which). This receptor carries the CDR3 CSARDGDGTDTQYF.